These 15 T cell receptor beta chains were sequenced from one sample in a study of CD8 T cells in Susac syndrome. Random hexamers primed reverse transcription of 0.5 to 1 ug RNA. From the immunoSEQ multiplex PCR reads, TCRdb called clonotypes with MiXCR, one entry per CDR3 protein. The top ten clones hold about 0.063% of a sample with roughly 330,000 distinct CDR3 sequences, roughly nine tenths of them seen once. The sample consisted of CD4+ T cells from PBMCs. The receptors derive from a human donor with multiple sclerosis.

The rearrangement joins TRBV29-1 to TRBJ1-5; D uncertain. The CDR3 is 14 amino acids. Germline assignment: CDR1 SQVTM and CDR2 ANQGSEA. Trimming removed 4 bases at V and 0 bases at J, with 10 bases between. CDR3 in DNA: TGCAGCGTTGTATGGGCGTATAGCAATCAGCCCCAGCATTTT. Amino acid sequence: CSVVWAYSNQPQHF.

The chain is built from TRBV20-1 and TRBJ1-5; no clear D. Germline loops: CDR1 DFQATT, CDR2 SNEGSKA (reference sequence). V dropped 3 bases and J dropped 0 bases, with 9 bases sitting between them. The CDR3 is 14 residues long. The CDR3 sequence: CSARLPNSNQPQHF. For the CDR3, the DNA is TGCAGTGCTAGGTTGCCGAATAGCAATCAGCCCCAGCATTTT.

The chain recombines TRBV20-1 with TRBJ2-5; no reliable D call. V gave up 6 bases and J gave up 2 bases, with 7 bases separating them. Per the germline V gene, CDR1 is DFQATT and CDR2 is SNEGSKA (reference sequence). The CDR3 is made up of 11 amino acids. CDR3 DNA sequence: TGCAGTGCCAAAAGACAAGAGACCCAGTACTTC. Its translation is CSAKRQETQYF.

The chain links TRBV30 to TRBJ1-2; TRBD1 matches 8 bases. J gave up 1 base and V 0 bases, and 4 bases lay outside the gene matches. In germline, CDR1 is GTSNPN, CDR2 SVGIG (reference sequence). The CDR3 length is 15 residues. CDR3 in amino acids: CAWSVPGQGNYGYTF. Here the CDR3 DNA reads TGTGCCTGGAGTGTACCCGGACAGGGTAACTATGGCTACACCTTC.

This clonotype was observed once. The rearrangement uses TRBV12-3 or TRBV12-4 and TRBJ2-5; the match to TRBD2 covers 10 bases. J lost 6 bases, V lost 7 bases, and 8 bases had no gene match. The CDR3 extends over 14 amino acids. DNA of the CDR3: TGTGCCAGCACCCACGGAGCGGGAGGGAAGACCCAGTACTTC. Translated, it gives CASTHGAGGKTQYF.

This clonotype is a singleton in its sample. This chain connects TRBV13 to TRBJ1-3, with D maybe TRBD1 (5 bases). V was trimmed by 7 bases and J by 4 bases, leaving 17 bases between them. Germline-derived CDR1 and CDR2 are PRHDT and FYEKMQ (reference sequence). The CDR3 is 15 residues long. In nucleotides, the CDR3 is TGTGCCAGCACCCCAAGGGGAGGCCTAGGAAACACCATATATTTT. Protein: CASTPRGGLGNTIYF.

The J gene is TRBJ2-1, the V gene TRBV7-2; 9 nucleotides match TRBD2. The J segment lost 4 bases and the V segment lost 8 bases, leaving 6 bases of the junction unmatched. CDR1 is SGHTA, CDR2 FQGNSA, per germline. This CDR3 contains 14 residues. The CDR3 DNA reads as TGTGCCAGCGGACGACTAGCGGTATACAATGAGCAGTTCTTC. Translation gives CASGRLAVYNEQFF.

The rearrangement links TRBV11-3 to TRBJ1-1; a weak D match, TRBD1 (5 bases). Germline V gives CDR1 SGHNT, CDR2 YENEEA. Trimming pared 3 bases from V and 1 base from J, leaving 9 bases between. This CDR3 is 14 amino acids long. CDR3 coding DNA: TGTGCCAGCAGCTTGGGAGGGGCGAACACTGAAGCTTTCTTT. As protein: CASSLGGANTEAFF.

This clonotype was seen a single time. This chain joins TRBV14 and TRBJ1-6; D is ambiguous. This CDR3 contains 14 residues. The germline CDR1 and CDR2 sequences are SGHDN and FVKESK. V lost 5 bases, J lost 7 bases, and 12 bases lay in between. In DNA form, the CDR3 reads TGTGCCAGCAGCTTCGACATCCCAAATTCACCCCTCCACTTT. Encoded protein: CASSFDIPNSPLHF.

The CDR3 DNA reads as TGTGCCAGCAGCTCCGCCGACCGGGACAACACCTACGAGCAGTACTTC. Protein product: CASSSADRDNTYEQYF. The chain links TRBV4-2 to TRBJ2-7; tentative D call: TRBD1 (6 bases). The V gene lost 5 bases and the J gene lost 2 bases, with 19 bases spanning the gap. Germline V gene data show CDR1 as LGHNA and CDR2 as YNFKEQ. CDR3 size: 16 residues.

This sequence joins TRBV3-1 and TRBJ1-6; D is perhaps TRBD1 (5 bases). The CDR3 totals 15 residues. V gave up 3 bases and J gave up 7 bases, with 13 bases separating them. Germline CDR1 and CDR2: LGHDT and YNNKEL (reference sequence). CDR3 nucleotide sequence: TGTGCCAGCAGCCATCGGAAGGGACTCAATTCACCCCTCCACTTT. Translated: CASSHRKGLNSPLHF.

The rearrangement joins TRBV11-3 to TRBJ2-1; 8 nucleotides match TRBD2. CDR1 is SGHNT and CDR2 is YENEEA in the germline V gene. CDR3 length equals 15 residues. The J segment lost 8 bases and the V segment lost 0 bases, leaving 6 bases of the junction unmatched. DNA for the CDR3: TGTGCCAGCAGCTTAGACGGGGGGGAGGGGGATGAGCAGTTCTTC. Translation: CASSLDGGEGDEQFF.

This clonotype has more than one count but fewer than ten. CDR3 sequence reads: CASRGLLDSYEQYF. As DNA, the CDR3 is TGTGCCAGCCGGGGGCTGCTCGACTCCTACGAGCAGTACTTC. This chain uses TRBV2 with TRBJ2-7, with D perhaps given as TRBD1 or TRBD2 (6 bases each). CDR1 is SNHLY and CDR2 is FYNNEI in the germline V gene. V was shortened by 8 bases and J by 0 bases, with 14 bases between the two germline ends. The CDR3 totals 14 residues.

V and J are TRBV7-8 and TRBJ2-5; perhaps TRBD1 as D (6 bases). V shed 5 bases and J shed 4 bases, with 14 bases lying between them. Germline assignment: CDR1 SGHVS and CDR2 FQNEAQ. This CDR3 has 14 amino acids. The CDR3 DNA sequence: TGTGCCAGCAGCCGTGGCTCCAGGGGAGAGACCCAGTACTTC. Amino acid sequence: CASSRGSRGETQYF.

The chain employs TRBV20-1 and TRBJ1-6; 9 positions agree with TRBD1. V was clipped by 6 bases and J by 7 bases; unmatched bases: 4. The CDR3 runs to 13 residues. Germline V gene lookup returns CDR1 DFQATT and CDR2 SNEGSKA (reference sequence). The CDR3 loop reads CSATGTGNSPLHF. The CDR3 DNA sequence: TGCAGTGCCACCGGGACAGGGAATTCACCCCTCCACTTT.